These 10 T cell receptor beta chains share one sample of origin, sequenced in a study of response to subunit inactivated influenza vaccine. TCRdb re-derived calls from the RT-PCR reads in MiXCR, one entry per CDR3 protein. The sample has 590,000 or so distinct CDR3 sequences; about 15% are singletons. The specimen was PBMCs from blood, collected roughly 15 days before vaccination. The receptors were gathered from a man aged 45 to 65 who received an inactivated influenza vaccine.

The chain is built from TRBV10-3 and TRBJ2-1; D is unclear. V was pared by 2 bases and J by 8 bases, with 4 bases between. The CDR3 loop spans 11 amino acids. In germline, CDR1 is ENHRY, CDR2 SYGVKD. CDR3 region: CAISEGYEQFF. CDR3 coding DNA: TGTGCCATCAGTGAGGGGTATGAGCAGTTCTTC.

In this sample, this clonotype turned up once. This chain connects TRBV20-1 to TRBJ2-2, with 11 bases matching TRBD2. Germline lookup yields CDR1 DFQATT and CDR2 SNEGSKA (reference sequence). Germline trimming cut 5 bases from V and 4 bases from J; bases unmatched to any gene: 15. The CDR3 is made up of 18 amino acids. For the CDR3, the DNA is TGCAGTGCTCACCCCCTAGCGGGGGGCCCGCGAGGCACCGGGGAGCTGTTTTTT. This encodes CSAHPLAGGPRGTGELFF.

This clonotype was seen more than once but under ten times. The genes are TRBV12-3 or TRBV12-4 and TRBJ1-2, with no clear D. This CDR3 comprises 14 residues. V shed 4 bases and J shed 4 bases, with 13 bases lying between them. In DNA, the CDR3 is TGTGCCAGCAGTTCGGGCCGGGTCGGCTATGGCTACACCTTC. It encodes CASSSGRVGYGYTF.

The V call is TRBV6-2 or TRBV6-3, the J call TRBJ2-7; D is possibly TRBD2 (6 bases). The germline V gene encodes CDR1 MNHEY and CDR2 SVGEGT. Trimming stripped 6 bases from V and 3 bases from J, with 15 bases between. The CDR3 is made up of 14 amino acids. This CDR3 is CASSPGTWSYEQYF. CDR3 in DNA: TGTGCCAGCAGCCCCGGGACTTGGAGCTACGAGCAGTACTTC.

This clonotype was picked up a small number of times. V is TRBV5-1 and J is TRBJ1-4; D is undetermined. Germline values: CDR1 SGHRS, CDR2 YFSETQ. CDR3 length equals 15 residues. The ends were cut back, 0 bases at V and 3 bases at J, with 9 bases in the middle. CDR3 in amino acids: CASSLAFHSNEKLFF. CDR3 nucleotide sequence: TGCGCCAGCAGCTTGGCTTTCCACTCTAATGAAAAACTGTTTTTT.

This sequence joins TRBV4-1 and TRBJ1-1, with no clear D. CDR3 length equals 14 residues. Deletions cut 3 bases from V and 1 base from J, with 9 bases between. The germline CDR1 and CDR2 sequences are MGHRA and YSYEKL. The CDR3 region has the DNA TGCGCCAGCAGCCATGCAGGAAAGAACACTGAAGCTTTCTTT. Translating it yields CASSHAGKNTEAFF.

V gene TRBV7-3 combines with J gene TRBJ2-5, with 12 bases fitting TRBD1. The germline V gene encodes CDR1 SGHTA and CDR2 FQGTGA. Trimming removed 5 bases from V and 5 bases from J; junction bases left unmatched: 6. This CDR3 has 15 amino acids. CDR3 sequence (DNA): TGTGCCAGCAGCGCATCTGGGACAGGGGGCGAGACCCAGTACTTC. Amino acid sequence: CASSASGTGGETQYF.

V and J are TRBV18 and TRBJ2-1, with 15 bases that match TRBD2. Germline V gene data show CDR1 as KGHSH and CDR2 as LQKENI. V lost 0 bases and J lost 8; bases outside the gene matches: 5. The CDR3 runs 17 residues. The CDR3 loop is CASSPPSGLAGGHEQFF. The CDR3 DNA is TGTGCCAGCTCACCACCATCCGGACTAGCGGGAGGGCATGAGCAGTTCTTC.

This clonotype appeared many times. The V gene is TRBV29-1, the J gene TRBJ2-2; no definite D call. V was clipped by 5 bases and J by 1 base, with 2 bases between them. The CDR3 sequence is 11 residues long. Germline V gene lookup returns CDR1 SQVTM and CDR2 ANQGSEA. This CDR3 is CSVRNTGELFF. CDR3 sequence (DNA): TGCAGCGTTAGGAACACCGGGGAGCTGTTTTTT.

For this clonotype: Germline is not matched at one junction end, which may reflect a read error. The V call is TRBV28, the J call TRBJ2-7; D may be TRBD2 (5 bases). Germline values: CDR1 MDHEN, CDR2 SYDVKM. CDR3 length: 14 amino acids. CDR3 in amino acids: CASRTAGVGYEQHF. CDR3 nucleotide sequence: TGTGCCAGCAGGACCGCCGGGGTTGGCTACGAGCAGCACTTC.